This T cell receptor (beta chain) originates from a study of graft-versus-host responses after intestinal transplantation (dated by TCRdb to the early 2020s). In terms of the full investigation: The transplants that recipients got were multivisceral, liver-intestinal, or isolated intestinal. Rather than going through the commercial service, samples from a few later patients were sequenced in-house on an Illumina MiSeq and processed with MiXCR. The cohort enrolled approximately 24 intestinal transplant recipients including one retransplant, and 3 patients lacking pretransplant specimens were excluded. Alloreactive clones were identified by sequencing pre-transplant mixed lymphocyte reaction products and comparing these products with unstimulated pre-transplant donor and recipient T cells. After intestinal transplantation, graft-versus-host and host-versus-graft alloreactive T cell clones were followed in the graft, circulation and bone marrow using bulk TCR-beta CDR3 sequencing. Every recipient was given anti-thymocyte globulin induction, then maintenance tacrolimus and steroids for 3 to 4 years. Donor T cell macrochimerism was defined as a peak of at least 4% donor T cells among recipient peripheral blood mononuclear cells.

Of note for this clone: Its antigen is still unknown. Base qualities were left out, and no much larger clone turns up one base away.

From cysteine to phenylalanine, the CDR3 is 15 amino acids long. Only the CDR3 DNA stays, 45 bases, in frame from base 1. From V the trimming removes 4 bases and from J it removes 3 bases, while the gene matches leave 6 bases of the junction unaccounted for. Intraepithelial and lamina propria lymphocytes were isolated from graft specimens using dithiothreitol, EDTA incubations and collagenase D digestion. Bulk TCR-beta sequencing was performed on serial intestinal graft biopsy specimens collected as late as 600 days after transplant. Paper-wide results and their limitations: Conclusions were limited by the relatively low number and heterogeneity of intestinal transplant patients. In patients with donor T cell macrochimerism, the allografts had high GvH to HvG T cell clonal ratios. Early after transplant, peak levels of circulating GvH clones were associated with declines in HvG clones. GvH clones were detected in recipient bone marrow, and some appeared earlier in ileal mucosa or blood, consistent with an intestinal mucosal origin.

The library was obtained by the immunoSEQ multiplex PCR assay. For most patients, high-throughput TCR-beta CDR3 sequencing of genomic DNA was performed by Adaptive Biotechnologies. Under the source paper's analysis protocol: Adaptive's ImmunoSEQ software was the source of the TCR sequencing data for around 20 patients, while a few other patients were processed with MiXCR and VDJtools. Because the origin of CDR3 nucleotide sequences shared between donor and recipient could not be assigned, those sequences were removed. At least 2-fold expansion over unstimulated cells and a minimum CFSE-low frequency of 0.002% (template counts) or 0.001% (read counts) were required for clones to be classified as alloreactive. Clones detected in sequenced pre-transplant spleen, lymph node, or MLR CFSE-low populations of the donor or recipient were defined as mappable. The cumulative frequency of alloreactive clones was calculated as a percentage of all sequences, weighted by copy number. TCRdb provides this immuneACCESS table in a form limited to in-frame rearrangements. Some clones are lacking; in checked studies, under half of them reflect an unresolved V gene, and why the rest are absent is not known. The V and J calls and clone size are taken from that table; D and trimming were inferred from the DNA. Within this sample are 35,000 to 40,000 clones, with about nine tenths of them counted one time only. The ten biggest clones cover more than 15% of the sample.

The rearrangement combines TRBV5-3 with TRBJ2-7; 11 middle bases align to TRBD1. TRBV5-3 is annotated as an ORF whose role is uncertain. The origin of this receptor is a human patient who received an intestinal transplant, so some T cells may come from the graft donor. The sample in question was ileum tissue, obtained about 28 weeks after intestinal transplant. The DNA sequence follows: TGTGCCAGAAGCGGTGGGACAGGGGGAAACTACGAGCAGTACTTC. The resulting protein is CARSGGTGGNYEQYF.